The clone carrying this TCR beta chain came up many times. Germline V gene data show CDR1 as MNHNS and CDR2 as SASEGT. The CDR3 is made up of 13 amino acids. V lost 4 bases and J 1 base, leaving 5 bases between the germline ends. RNA served as the template for amplifying TCR beta CDR3 regions. RT-PCR was first run with HTBI primers, then multiplex PCR in a second round. TCRdb re-derived calls from the multiplex PCR reads in MiXCR, one entry per CDR3 protein. The repertoire holds some 360,000 distinct CDR3 sequences, about 15% seen once, with 2.4% in the top ten. The sample comes from a study of Graves' ophthalmopathy and Graves' hyperthyroidism.

The specimen sequenced was peripheral blood. This chain links TRBV6-1 with TRBJ2-4; D uncertain. This receptor was identified in an adult woman with stable Graves' hyperthyroidism. The CDR3 nucleotides are TGTGCCAGCAGTGCGGATGCCAAAAACATTCAGTACTTC. It translates to CASSADAKNIQYF.